These 32 T cell receptor beta chains were sequenced from one sample in a study of blood T cell repertoires in COVID-19. Sequenced by immunoSEQ multiplex PCR; TCRdb stores in-frame clones only, minus some. The sample has about 300,000 clones, about nine tenths seen once. The sequencing sample was made of peripheral blood. The receptors come from a woman between 25 and 40 years old with COVID-19, enrolled during active disease.

The chain combines TRBV5-6 with TRBJ2-5, with TRBD2 as a possible D gene (6 bases). V was cut by 2 bases and J by 5 bases, with 16 bases left in between. In germline, CDR1 is SGHDT, CDR2 YYEEEE. The CDR3 consists of 15 residues. The CDR3 spells CASSLRTMGGETQYF. DNA of the CDR3: TGTGCCAGCAGCTTACGGACTATGGGCGGGGAGACCCAGTACTTC.

The rearrangement links TRBV19 to TRBJ1-3; 12 nucleotides line up with TRBD1. V was clipped by 5 bases and J by 4 bases; unmatched bases: 9. Germline assignment: CDR1 LNHDA and CDR2 SQIVND (reference sequence). There are 17 residues in the CDR3. The CDR3 region is CASSPLPGQGAGNTIYF. CDR3 nucleotides: TGTGCCAGTAGTCCCCTCCCGGGACAGGGGGCAGGAAACACCATATATTTT.

V and J are TRBV11-2 and TRBJ1-5, with a tentative D call TRBD1 (5 bases). Trimming pared 4 bases from V and 4 bases from J, leaving 20 bases between. Germline CDR1 SGHAT, CDR2 FQNNGV. This CDR3 is 17 amino acids long. CDR3 region: CASSSLWGVIWNQPQHF. For the CDR3, the DNA is TGTGCCAGCAGCTCGCTTTGGGGGGTTATATGGAATCAGCCCCAGCATTTT.

V and J are TRBV29-1 and TRBJ1-3, with 7 bases matching TRBD1. V lost 7 bases to trimming and J lost 2 bases; unmatched junction nucleotides: 8. Germline CDR1 is SQVTM and CDR2 is ANQGSEA. This CDR3 comprises 14 residues. The chain's CDR3 is CSARRQGAGNTIYF. In DNA form, the CDR3 reads TGCAGCGCCCGGCGGCAGGGGGCTGGAAACACCATATATTTT.

The chain is built from TRBV11-2 and TRBJ2-5; 8 bases match TRBD1. The germline V gene encodes CDR1 SGHAT and CDR2 FQNNGV. V was clipped by 5 bases and J by 3 bases; unmatched bases: 8. The CDR3 has 15 amino acids. The CDR3 coding sequence is TGTGCCAGCAGCCTCACTGGGACAGGAGAAGAGACCCAGTACTTC. Translated, it gives CASSLTGTGEETQYF.

J is TRBJ1-1 and V is TRBV6-5; TRBD1 might be the D (6 bases). V lost 5 bases, J lost 0 bases, and 10 bases lay in between. The CDR3 consists of 14 residues. Germline CDR1 is MNHEY and CDR2 is SVGAGI. The DNA for the CDR3 is TGTGCCAGCAGTCGAAGGACAGTGAACACTGAAGCTTTCTTT. Translating gives CASSRRTVNTEAFF.

The J gene is TRBJ2-2, the V gene TRBV5-1; TRBD1 matches 9 bases. This CDR3 contains 17 residues. The junction had 15 bases not matched to a gene; V was cut back by 4 bases and J by 8 bases. Germline V lookup: CDR1 SGHRS, CDR2 YFSETQ. The CDR3 is CASSLTTGQGLLGELFF. In DNA form, the CDR3 reads TGCGCCAGCAGCCTCACGACGGGACAGGGTCTTTTGGGGGAGCTGTTTTTT.

For this clone: The same CDR3 can be traced to other DNA sequences in this sample. The chain carries TRBV27 and TRBJ2-7; TRBD2 matches at 8 bases. After removal of 2 bases from V and 3 bases from J, the junction contained 3 bases not matched to a gene. Per germline, CDR1 MNHEY and CDR2 SMNVEV (reference sequence). This CDR3 region has 14 residues. Here the CDR3 reads CASSLTSGIYEQYF. CDR3 sequence (DNA): TGTGCCAGCAGTTTAACTAGCGGAATCTACGAGCAGTACTTC.

The rearrangement uses TRBV18 and TRBJ1-1; no reliable D call. Between the trimmed V and J ends, which lost 1 base and 0 bases, there was a span of 12 bases. Germline V gene lookup returns CDR1 KGHSH and CDR2 LQKENI. This CDR3 comprises 16 residues. The CDR3 loop reads CASSPRSGKMNTEAFF. CDR3 DNA sequence: TGTGCCAGCTCACCACGCTCGGGGAAAATGAACACTGAAGCTTTCTTT.

This clone was counted between two and nine times. V and J are TRBV9 and TRBJ2-7; TRBD2 matches at 9 bases. Unmatched junction bases numbered 4, after V lost 0 bases and J lost 3 bases. The CDR3 sequence is 15 residues long. Germline assignment: CDR1 SGDLS and CDR2 YYNGEE. In nucleotides, the CDR3 is TGTGCCAGCAGCGTAGGTGGTAGCGGGAGCTACGAGCAGTACTTC. Amino acids: CASSVGGSGSYEQYF. The full variable domain, with the rest looked up from reference TRBV9 and TRBJ2-7, is DSGVTQTPKHLITATGQRVTLRCSPRSGDLSVYWYQQSLDQGLQFLIQYYNGEERAKGNILERFSAQQFPDLHSELNLSSLELGDSALYFCASSVGGSGSYEQYFGPGTRLTVT.

This clone came up once. The genes are TRBV12-3 or TRBV12-4 and TRBJ2-3; the D is unclear. Trimming removed 9 bases at V and 3 bases at J, with 7 bases between. The CDR3 totals 11 residues. The CDR3 coding sequence is TGTGCCAGTTCCAAAACAGATACGCAGTATTTT. It specifies CASSKTDTQYF.

This sequence joins TRBV11-3 and TRBJ2-1; weak D call: TRBD1 (5 bases). The CDR3 totals 15 residues. Germline V gene sequence: CDR1 SGHNT, CDR2 YENEEA. Deletions cut 5 bases from V and 1 base from J, with 12 bases between. The CDR3, as DNA: TGTGCCAGCAGCCCCCGCAAGGGGTCCTACAATGAGCAGTTCTTC. Protein: CASSPRKGSYNEQFF.

This chain uses TRBV27 with TRBJ1-1, with TRBD1 as a possible D gene (6 bases). The germline V gene encodes CDR1 MNHEY and CDR2 SMNVEV (reference sequence). The CDR3 loop spans 12 amino acids. Deletions cut 6 bases from V and 4 bases from J, with 9 bases between. This CDR3 reads CASREGGTEAFF. CDR3 nucleotide sequence: TGTGCCAGCAGGGAAGGGGGCACTGAAGCTTTCTTT.

This chain joins TRBV5-4 and TRBJ2-2, with D perhaps matching TRBD1 (6 bases). Germline values: CDR1 SGHNT, CDR2 YYREEE (reference sequence). The CDR3 contains 15 residues. The V gene lost 3 bases and the J gene lost 4 bases, with 13 bases spanning the gap. The CDR3 spells CASSSSYRATGELFF. Written as DNA, the CDR3 is TGTGCCAGCAGCTCCAGTTACAGGGCCACCGGGGAGCTGTTTTTT. Based on the CDR3 plus reference TRBV5-4 and TRBJ2-2, the full variable domain is ETGVTQSPTHLIKTRGQQVTLRCSSQSGHNTVSWYQQALGQGPQFIFQYYREEENGRGNFPPRFSGLQFPNYSSELNVNALELDDSALYLCASSSSYRATGELFFGEGSRLTVL.

The V gene is TRBV5-1, the J gene TRBJ2-7; 8 bases agree with TRBD1. V gave up 7 bases and J gave up 0 bases; unmatched junction bases: 6. This CDR3 region has 14 residues. CDR1 and CDR2 (germline): SGHRS, YFSETQ. The DNA for the CDR3 is TGCGCCAGCCTAGAACAGGGGGACTCCTACGAGCAGTACTTC. It specifies CASLEQGDSYEQYF.

This chain connects TRBV5-4 to TRBJ2-1; D perhaps matches TRBD2 (5 bases). The CDR3 runs 15 residues. CDR1 and CDR2 (germline): SGHNT, YYREEE (reference sequence). V shed 4 bases and J shed 8 bases, with 19 bases lying between them. The CDR3 reads CASSREILGTDEQFF. The CDR3 bases are TGTGCCAGCAGCCGAGAAATACTAGGAACAGATGAGCAGTTCTTC.

The genes are TRBV9 and TRBJ2-1, with D tentatively TRBD2 (6 bases). Trimming stripped 0 bases from V and 9 bases from J, with 10 bases between. This CDR3 spans 13 amino acids. The germline CDR1 and CDR2 sequences are SGDLS and YYNGEE. The CDR3 DNA sequence: TGTGCCAGCAGCGTAGACGGGAGAGGTGAGCAGTTCTTC. This encodes CASSVDGRGEQFF.

The gene calls are TRBV27 and TRBJ1-4; the match to TRBD1 covers 10 bases. Germline CDR1 reads MNHEY; CDR2 reads SMNVEV (reference sequence). The CDR3 runs to 17 residues. The V segment lost 0 bases and the J segment 8 bases; nucleotides outside the gene matches: 9. CDR3 sequence: CASSLSRQGAVGEKLFF. The CDR3 DNA sequence: TGTGCCAGCAGTTTATCGCGACAGGGGGCGGTTGGCGAAAAACTGTTTTTT.

The chain links TRBV5-5 to TRBJ2-1; D possibly corresponds to TRBD2 (5 bases). This CDR3 spans 12 amino acids. CDR1 is SGHKS, CDR2 YYEKEE, per germline (reference sequence). Trimming shortened V by 4 bases and J by 6 bases, and 8 bases separated the two germline ends. The DNA for the CDR3 is TGTGCCAGCAGCGGGAGTTTCAATGAGCAGTTCTTC. It is translated as CASSGSFNEQFF.

This clone was seen a single time. The chain employs TRBV11-2 and TRBJ2-7; 8 bases align to TRBD2. CDR3 length: 14 residues. In germline, CDR1 is SGHAT, CDR2 FQNNGV. V lost 3 bases to trimming and J lost 0 bases; unmatched junction nucleotides: 1. The CDR3 DNA sequence: TGTGCCAGCAGCTTTGGACTAGCCTCCTACGAGCAGTACTTC. Translating gives CASSFGLASYEQYF.

The rearrangement links TRBV6-2 or TRBV6-3 to TRBJ1-2, with 11 nucleotides matching TRBD1. The length of the CDR3 is 16 residues. Trimming removed 4 bases from V and 5 bases from J; junction bases left unmatched: 9. Per the germline V gene, CDR1 is MNHEY and CDR2 is SVGEGT. Here the CDR3 DNA reads TGTGCCAGCAGTTCCCTTCCCGGACAGGGGGCGTATGGCTACACCTTC. Protein product: CASSSLPGQGAYGYTF.

This chain uses TRBV21-1 with TRBJ1-5. TRBV21-1 is annotated as a pseudogene. The CDR3 is 15 residues long. The CDR3 region has the DNA TGTGCCAGCAGCAAACACGGGAATAGCAATCAGCCCCAGCATTTT. Protein sequence: CASSKHGNSNQPQHF.

The chain has TRBV25-1 and TRBJ2-1; 12 bases map to TRBD2. Germline V lookup: CDR1 MGHDK, CDR2 SYGVNS. The CDR3 covers 16 residues. V lost 4 bases, J lost 3 bases, and 4 bases stayed unmatched. CDR3 nucleotide sequence: TGTGCCAGCAGTGGGCCTAGCGGGAGGGTCTACAATGAGCAGTTCTTC. Its translation: CASSGPSGRVYNEQFF.

This clone was seen only once. J is TRBJ1-3 and V is TRBV12-3 or TRBV12-4, with 8 bases fitting TRBD1. V shed 1 base and J 13 bases; nucleotides not matched to a gene: 3. The CDR3 has 12 residues. The CDR3 DNA is TGTGCCAGCAGTTTAGGACAGGGGAAAATATATTTT. Amino acid sequence: CASSLGQGKIYF.

Comments on this clone: Other nucleotide sequences in the sample specify the same CDR3. The chain carries TRBV12-3 or TRBV12-4 and TRBJ1-1; D remains unclear. The CDR3 contains 11 residues. Between the trimmed V and J ends, which lost 3 bases and 5 bases, there was a span of 4 bases. The CDR3: CASSLRTEAFF. As DNA, the CDR3 is TGTGCCAGCAGTTTGCGAACTGAAGCTTTCTTT.

The chain uses TRBV5-4 and TRBJ2-3; D remains ambiguous. V lost 1 base and J lost 5, with 8 bases in between. The CDR3 contains 13 residues. Germline V CDR1 and CDR2: SGHNT, YYREEE (reference sequence). CDR3 protein: CASSLFSGDTQYF. In nucleotides, the CDR3 is TGTGCCAGCAGCTTGTTTAGTGGAGATACGCAGTATTTT.

The chain employs TRBV27 and TRBJ1-6; tentative D call: TRBD1 (6 bases). Germline-derived CDR1 and CDR2 are MNHEY and SMNVEV (reference sequence). This CDR3 is built from 20 residues. Trimming pared 6 bases from V and 6 bases from J, leaving 30 bases between. The DNA for the CDR3 is TGTGCCAGCAGCACTCTCCGGACAGAGAGATTAGGACATTCTAATTCACCCCTCCACTTT. Translated: CASSTLRTERLGHSNSPLHF.

V is TRBV19 and J is TRBJ2-2; 9 bases map to TRBD2. Trimming took 7 bases from V and 1 from J; bases not matched to a gene: 7. CDR3 length equals 16 residues. The germline gives CDR1 LNHDA, CDR2 SQIVND (reference sequence). The CDR3 is CASKFSGSWNTGELFF. The CDR3 nucleotides read TGTGCCAGTAAATTTAGCGGGAGTTGGAACACCGGGGAGCTGTTTTTT.

The V gene is TRBV7-2, the J gene TRBJ2-1; TRBD2 aligns across 11 bases. The V and J ends lost 4 bases and 12 bases, in that order; junction bases with no gene match: 11. The CDR3 is 15 amino acids. Germline V lookup: CDR1 SGHTA, CDR2 FQGNSA. CDR3 loop: CASSWISGRASLQFF. Here the CDR3 DNA reads TGTGCCAGCAGCTGGATTAGCGGGAGGGCCAGCTTGCAGTTCTTC.

J is TRBJ1-1 and V is TRBV29-1, with TRBD1 as a possible D gene (6 bases). The CDR3 extends over 14 amino acids. V lost 5 bases and J 1 base, leaving 14 bases between the germline ends. Germline V CDR1 and CDR2: SQVTM, ANQGSEA. CDR3 DNA sequence: TGCAGCGTTAAACGGGGGGGGCCGAACACTGAAGCTTTCTTT. This translates into CSVKRGGPNTEAFF.

The J gene is TRBJ2-1, the V gene TRBV6-5; 8 nucleotides line up with TRBD1. CDR1 and CDR2 (germline): MNHEY, SVGAGI. The CDR3 is 13 amino acids. With 2 bases clipped from V and 6 bases from J, the junction kept 0 bases outside the gene matches. The CDR3 nucleotides read TGTGCCAGCAGTTACGACAGGGGCAATGAGCAGTTCTTC. Protein product: CASSYDRGNEQFF.

J is TRBJ2-7 and V is TRBV2, with 15 bases fitting TRBD2. The ends lost 4 bases at V and 2 bases at J; junction bases unmatched: 3. This CDR3 is 16 amino acids long. The germline CDR1 and CDR2 sequences are SNHLY and FYNNEI. The CDR3 DNA follows: TGTGCCAGCAGTGGGTGGACTAGCGGGAGGGCCTACGAGCAGTACTTC. As protein: CASSGWTSGRAYEQYF. The variable domain in full, with the rest retrieved from reference TRBV2 and TRBJ2-7, is EPEVTQTPSHQVTQMGQEVILRCVPISNHLYFYWYRQILGQKVEFLVSFYNNEISEKSEIFDDQFSVERPDGSNFTLKIRSTKLEDSAMYFCASSGWTSGRAYEQYFGPGTRLTVT.